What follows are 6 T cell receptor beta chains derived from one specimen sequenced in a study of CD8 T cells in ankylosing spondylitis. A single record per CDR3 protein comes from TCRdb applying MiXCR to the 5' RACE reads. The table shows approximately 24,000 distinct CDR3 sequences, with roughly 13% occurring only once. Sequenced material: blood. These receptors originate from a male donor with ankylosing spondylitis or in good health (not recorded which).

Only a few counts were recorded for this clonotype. The CDR3 loop reads CSAREGGLAKNIQYF. DNA of the CDR3: TGCAGTGCTAGAGAGGGAGGACTAGCCAAAAACATTCAGTACTTC. The J gene is TRBJ2-4, the V gene TRBV20-1; D is possibly TRBD2 (6 bases). The CDR3 contains 15 residues. Trimming left V 0 bases short and J 0 bases short, with 9 bases between. Germline V gives CDR1 DFQATT, CDR2 SNEGSKA (reference sequence).

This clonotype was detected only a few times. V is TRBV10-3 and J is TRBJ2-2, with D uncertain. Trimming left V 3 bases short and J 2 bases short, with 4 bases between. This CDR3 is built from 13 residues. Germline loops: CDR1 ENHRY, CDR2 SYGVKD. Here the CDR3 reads CAISDFNTGELFF. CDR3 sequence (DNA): TGTGCCATCAGTGATTTCAACACCGGGGAGCTGTTTTTT.

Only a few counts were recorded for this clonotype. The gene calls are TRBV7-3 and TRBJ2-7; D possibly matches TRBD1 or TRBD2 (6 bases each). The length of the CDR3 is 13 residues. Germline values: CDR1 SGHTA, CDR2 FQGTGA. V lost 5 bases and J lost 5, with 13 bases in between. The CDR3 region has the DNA TGTGCCAGCAGCGCAGGACAGCGGGACGAGCAGTACTTC. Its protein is CASSAGQRDEQYF.

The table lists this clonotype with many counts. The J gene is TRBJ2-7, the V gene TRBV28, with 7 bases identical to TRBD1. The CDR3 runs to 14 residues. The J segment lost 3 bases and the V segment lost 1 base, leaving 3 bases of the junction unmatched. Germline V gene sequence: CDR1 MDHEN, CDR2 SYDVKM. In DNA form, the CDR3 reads TGTGCCAGCAGTTTATTAGGGACAGACTACGAGCAGTACTTC. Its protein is CASSLLGTDYEQYF.

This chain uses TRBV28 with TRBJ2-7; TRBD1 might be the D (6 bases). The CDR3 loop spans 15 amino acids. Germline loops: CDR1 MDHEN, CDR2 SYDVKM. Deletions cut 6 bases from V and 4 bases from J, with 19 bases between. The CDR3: CASSTAGVRIYEQYF. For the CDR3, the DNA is TGTGCCAGCAGCACTGCAGGGGTAAGGATTTACGAGCAGTACTTC.

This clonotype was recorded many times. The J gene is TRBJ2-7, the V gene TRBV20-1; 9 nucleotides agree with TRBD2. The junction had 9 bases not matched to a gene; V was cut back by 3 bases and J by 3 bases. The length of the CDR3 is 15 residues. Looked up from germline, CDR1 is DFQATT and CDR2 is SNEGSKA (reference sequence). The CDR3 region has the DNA TGCAGTGCTAGCCCCAGCGGGAGGTCCTTCTACGAGCAGTACTTC. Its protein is CSASPSGRSFYEQYF.